The rows below give T cell receptor beta chains drawn from one sample of a study of cytomegalovirus exposure and HLA in healthy donors. TCRdb keeps only in-frame clones here, not all; method: immunoSEQ multiplex PCR. The table has some 160,000 clones, 70% to 80% seen once; the top ten hold approximately 2.3%. The specimen was PBMCs. All receptors come from a man between 50 and 59 years old in good health and CMV-seropositive. The CDR3 runs from the conserved cysteine through the conserved F or W. D genes are given only for firm matches. A row's size may be missing; if present it is once, few, many or a size class.

TRBJ2-3,TRBV6-1,TRBD2,once,CASSVLAGGPTSTDTQYF,TGTGCCAGCAGTGTACTAGCGGGGGGTCCAACTAGCACAGATACGCAGTATTTT
TRBJ2-5,TRBV4-1,.,.,CASSQEGRAVETQYF,TGCGCCAGCAGCCAAGAGGGCAGGGCAGTTGAGACCCAGTACTTC
TRBJ1-2,TRBV5-6,.,.,CASSFGSYGYTF,TGTGCCAGCAGCTTCGGTAGCTATGGCTACACCTTC
TRBJ1-2,TRBV28,TRBD1,.,CASSSGQGLFGYTF,TGTGCCAGCAGTTCAGGACAGGGACTCTTCGGCTACACCTTC
TRBJ2-5,TRBV5-1,TRBD2,.,CASSLMPGGAETQYF,TGCGCCAGCAGCTTGATGCCGGGGGGGGCAGAGACCCAGTACTTC
TRBJ2-3,TRBV6-4,TRBD1,.,CASSPGQGRTDTQYF,TGTGCCAGCAGCCCCGGACAGGGTCGCACAGATACGCAGTATTTT
TRBJ1-5,TRBV4-2,.,few,CASTDRVGQPQHF,TGTGCCAGCACTGACCGGGTTGGTCAGCCCCAGCATTTT
TRBJ2-7,TRBV5-5,.,few,CASSSGVYEQYF,TGTGCCAGCAGCTCGGGGGTTTACGAGCAGTACTTC
TRBJ2-3,TRBV28,TRBD2,.,CASSWASGDLDTDTQYF,TGTGCCAGCAGTTGGGCTAGCGGAGATCTTGACACAGATACGCAGTATTTT
TRBJ1-1,TRBV9,.,.,CASSGLTSEAFF,TGTGCCAGCAGCGGACTAACAAGTGAAGCTTTCTTT
TRBJ2-3,TRBV7-2,TRBD2,.,CASSLTGGASDTQYF,TGCGCCAGCAGCCTAACGGGGGGGGCTTCAGATACGCAGTATTTT
TRBJ2-2,TRBV21-1,.,.,CARQEVAGVRAGELFF,TGTGCCCGACAGGAGGTAGCGGGGGTGAGGGCCGGGGAGCTGTTTTTT
TRBJ1-2,TRBV29-1,.,.,CSVEGGHGYTF,TGCAGCGTTGAAGGGGGCCATGGCTACACCTTC
TRBJ1-2,TRBV19,TRBD1,.,CASSALRGQTYGYTF,TGTGCCAGTAGCGCCCTGCGGGGACAGACGTATGGCTACACCTTC
TRBJ1-2,TRBV5-4,.,once,CASSLEEGLNPNYGYTF,TGTGCCAGCAGCTTGGAGGAGGGTTTAAATCCTAACTATGGCTACACCTTC
TRBJ2-2,TRBV28,.,.,CASSLDQGTGELFF,TGTGCCAGCAGTCTAGACCAGGGCACCGGGGAGCTGTTTTTT
TRBJ1-5,TRBV5-4,.,.,CASSFSSNQPQHF,TGTGCCAGCAGCTTCAGTAGCAATCAGCCCCAGCATTTT
TRBJ1-2,TRBV7-8,.,.,CASIGPTNYGYTF,TGTGCCAGCATTGGGCCGACTAACTATGGCTACACCTTC
TRBJ2-6,TRBV1,.,.,CTSSDPGTGWLGANVLTF,TGCACCAGCAGCGATCCCGGGACAGGGTGGCTCGGGGCCAACGTCCTGACTTTC
TRBJ2-3,TRBV7-8,TRBD2,.,CASSRLGTSGTDTQYF,TGTGCCAGCAGCAGGCTTGGGACTAGCGGCACAGATACGCAGTATTTT
TRBJ1-1,TRBV7-6,.,.,CASSLSRGMNTEAFF,TGTGCCAGCAGCTTATCCCGAGGGATGAACACTGAAGCTTTCTTT
TRBJ1-2,TRBV9,.,.,CASSPGGPRLTNYGYTF,TGTGCCAGCAGCCCCGGTGGGCCACGCCTAACTAACTATGGCTACACCTTC
TRBJ1-5,TRBV6-5,.,once,CASSYTRVNQPQHF,TGTGCCAGCAGTTACACACGGGTCAATCAGCCCCAGCATTTT
TRBJ2-1,TRBV4-2,TRBD2,.,CASSREHLAAFYNEQFF,TGTGCCAGCAGCCGAGAACACCTAGCGGCCTTTTACAATGAGCAGTTCTTC
TRBJ1-6,TRBV6-5,TRBD1,.,CASSPRQGGDSPLHF,TGTGCCAGCAGTCCCCGACAGGGTGGCGATTCACCCCTCCACTTT
TRBJ2-1,TRBV5-1,TRBD1,.,CASSQGQYNEQFF,TGCGCCAGCAGCCAGGGACAGTACAATGAGCAGTTCTTC
TRBJ2-7,TRBV7-9,.,.,CASSPSSYEQYF,TGTGCCAGCAGCCCGAGCTCCTACGAGCAGTACTTC
TRBJ1-2,TRBV11-3,TRBD1,.,CASSLDQTGHGYTF,TGTGCCAGCAGCTTAGATCAGACAGGGCATGGCTACACCTTC
TRBJ1-3,TRBV28,TRBD1,.,CASSTGTESGNTIYF,TGTGCCAGCAGTACGGGGACAGAGTCTGGAAACACCATATATTTT
TRBJ2-7,TRBV15,.,.,CATSITYGAYEQYF,TGTGCCACCAGCATAACCTACGGAGCCTACGAGCAGTACTTC
TRBJ1-1,TRBV7-9,TRBD1,.,CASSLETGTGGSEAFF,TGTGCCAGCAGCTTAGAAACCGGGACAGGGGGCTCTGAAGCTTTCTTT
TRBJ2-7,TRBV6-5,.,.,CASSYSPSGLSYEQYF,TGTGCCAGCAGTTACAGCCCAAGCGGGCTCTCCTACGAGCAGTACTTC
TRBJ2-7,TRBV7-8,.,.,CASSLQGGYEQYF,TGTGCCAGCAGCTTACAGGGGGGCTACGAGCAGTACTTC
TRBJ1-5,TRBV7-8,TRBD1,.,CASSPRTGDSNQPQHF,TGTGCCAGCAGCCCCCGGACAGGGGATAGCAATCAGCCCCAGCATTTT
TRBJ1-3,TRBV28,.,.,CASSFSGAGNTIYF,TGTGCCAGCAGTTTCTCGGGGGCTGGAAACACCATATATTTT
TRBJ1-1,TRBV19,.,.,CASSIGARVNTEAFF,TGTGCCAGTAGTATAGGGGCCAGGGTTAATACTGAAGCTTTCTTT
TRBJ2-5,TRBV9,.,.,CASSPGASSVRGQETQYF,TGTGCCAGCAGCCCAGGAGCGTCTAGCGTCCGGGGTCAAGAGACCCAGTACTTC
TRBJ1-1,TRBV6-5,.,.,CASSTSGEVNTEAFF,.
TRBJ2-7,TRBV4-3,.,.,CASSQFTGTPNSYEQYF,TGCGCCAGCAGCCAGTTTACCGGGACACCAAACTCCTACGAGCAGTACTTC
TRBJ2-7,TRBV4-3,TRBD2,.,CASSQEMGLAGEQYF,TGCGCCAGCAGCCAAGAGATGGGACTAGCGGGAGAGCAGTACTTC
TRBJ1-5,TRBV2,.,few,CASNIRGNQPQHF,TGTGCCAGCAATATACGGGGGAATCAGCCCCAGCATTTT
TRBJ1-2,TRBV4-1,TRBD1,.,CASSHPGQEYGYTF,TGCGCCAGCAGCCATCCGGGACAGGAATATGGCTACACCTTC
TRBJ1-2,TRBV28,.,.,CASRQVYGYTF,TGTGCCAGCAGGCAGGTCTATGGCTACACCTTC
TRBJ1-6,TRBV6-5,TRBD1,.,CASSKGQGYSPLHF,TGTGCCAGCAGTAAAGGACAGGGATATTCACCCCTCCACTTT
TRBJ2-7,TRBV21-1,.,.,CASSKANEYKHF,TGTGCCAGCAGCAAAGCTAATGAGTATAAGCACTTC
TRBJ2-5,TRBV5-1,TRBD1,.,CASSRTGEETQYF,TGCGCCAGCTCCCGGACAGGGGAAGAGACCCAGTACTTC
TRBJ2-7,TRBV9,.,.,CASSPAGGIPYEQYF,TGTGCCAGCAGCCCCGCCGGGGGTATACCCTACGAGCAGTACTTC
TRBJ2-5,TRBV10-2,TRBD2,.,CASSRTSGGQETQYF,TGCGCCAGCAGTCGGACTAGCGGGGGACAAGAGACCCAGTACTTC
TRBJ2-1,TRBV9,TRBD1,.,CASSGFRDRDNEQFF,TGTGCCAGCAGCGGATTCCGGGACAGGGACAATGAGCAGTTCTTC
TRBJ1-4,TRBV19,.,.,CASKIEEGEKLFF,TGTGCCAGTAAGATTGAAGAGGGCGAAAAACTGTTTTTT
TRBJ1-2,TRBV6-5,.,.,CASSYSPRADYYGYTF,TGTGCCAGCAGTTACTCTCCCAGGGCAGACTACTATGGCTACACCTTC
TRBJ1-1,TRBV7-9,.,.,CASSIEVGEAFF,TGTGCCAGCAGCATTGAGGTCGGTGAAGCTTTCTTT
TRBJ1-2,TRBV28,.,.,CASSLSRYGYTF,TGTGCCAGCAGTTTGAGCCGGTATGGCTACACCTTC
TRBJ2-5,TRBV5-1,TRBD1,.,CASSFLSGTGQETQYF,TGCGCCAGCAGCTTCTTGTCCGGGACAGGGCAAGAGACCCAGTACTTC
TRBJ2-5,TRBV2,.,.,CASSVRGAQYF,TGTGCCAGCAGTGTTCGCGGAGCCCAGTACTTC
TRBJ2-1,TRBV18,TRBD1,.,CASSPTGDEQFF,TGTGCCAGCTCACCGACAGGGGATGAGCAGTTCTTC
TRBJ2-7,TRBV4-2,.,few,CASSQLPGQNSYEQYF,TGTGCCAGCAGCCAATTGCCGGGACAAAACTCCTACGAGCAGTACTTC
TRBJ2-5,TRBV6-1,TRBD1,once,CASSEDDRAEETQYF,TGTGCCAGCAGTGAGGACGACAGGGCGGAAGAGACCCAGTACTTC